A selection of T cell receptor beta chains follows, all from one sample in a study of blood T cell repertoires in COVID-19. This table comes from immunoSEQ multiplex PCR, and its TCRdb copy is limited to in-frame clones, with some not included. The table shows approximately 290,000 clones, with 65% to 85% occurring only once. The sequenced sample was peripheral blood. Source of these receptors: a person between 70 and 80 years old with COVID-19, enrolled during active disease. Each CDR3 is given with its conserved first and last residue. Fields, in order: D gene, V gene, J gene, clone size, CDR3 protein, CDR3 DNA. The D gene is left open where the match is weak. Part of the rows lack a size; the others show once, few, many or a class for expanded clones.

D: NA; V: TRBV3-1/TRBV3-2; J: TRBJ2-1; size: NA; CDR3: CASSYRGTAKYNEQFF; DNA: TGTGCCAGCAGTTACCGGGGGACAGCTAAATACAATGAGCAGTTCTTC
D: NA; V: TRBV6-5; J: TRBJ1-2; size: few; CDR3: CASSYGGDYGYTF; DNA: TGTGCCAGCAGTTATGGGGGGGATTATGGCTACACCTTC
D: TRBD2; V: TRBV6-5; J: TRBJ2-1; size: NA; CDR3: CASSYAIAGGPGEQFF; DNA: TGTGCCAGCAGTTACGCCATAGCGGGAGGGCCGGGTGAGCAGTTCTTC
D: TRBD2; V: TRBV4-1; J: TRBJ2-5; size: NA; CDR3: CASSQEGSPSGGLQETQYF; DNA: TGCGCCAGCAGCCAAGAAGGATCTCCGAGCGGGGGGTTACAAGAGACCCAGTACTTC
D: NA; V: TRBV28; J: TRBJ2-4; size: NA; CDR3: CASREGLAKNIQYF; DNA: TGTGCCAGCAGGGAGGGACTAGCCAAAAACATTCAGTACTTC
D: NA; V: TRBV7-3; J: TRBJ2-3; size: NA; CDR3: CASSLGTEADTQYF; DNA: TGTGCCAGCAGCTTAGGAACAGAAGCAGATACGCAGTATTTT
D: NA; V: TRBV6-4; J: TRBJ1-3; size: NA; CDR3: CASSLDSRSGNTIYF; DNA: TGTGCCAGCAGTCTCGACAGTCGGTCTGGAAACACCATATATTTT
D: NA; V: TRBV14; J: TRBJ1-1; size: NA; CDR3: CASSPGGSYRAFF; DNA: TGTGCCAGCAGCCCCGGGGGGTCATATCGGGCTTTCTTT
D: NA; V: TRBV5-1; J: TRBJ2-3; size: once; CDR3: CASSDDGVPPDTQYF; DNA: TGCGCCAGCAGCGATGACGGGGTTCCCCCAGATACGCAGTATTTT
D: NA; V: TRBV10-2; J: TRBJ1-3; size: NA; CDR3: CASSESKGAGNTIYF; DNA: TGCGCCAGCAGTGAGTCGAAAGGGGCTGGAAACACCATATATTTT
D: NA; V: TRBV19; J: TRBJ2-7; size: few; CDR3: CASSIGLGNYEQYF; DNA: TGTGCCAGTAGTATTGGACTGGGAAACTACGAGCAGTACTTC
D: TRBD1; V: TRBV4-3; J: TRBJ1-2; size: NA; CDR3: CASSLGTGYGDGYTF; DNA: TGCGCCAGCAGCCTTGGGACAGGGTATGGCGATGGCTACACCTTC
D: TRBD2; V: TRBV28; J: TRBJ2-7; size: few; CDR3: CASSEAGGFYEQYF; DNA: TGTGCCAGCAGTGAAGCGGGAGGTTTTTACGAGCAGTACTTC
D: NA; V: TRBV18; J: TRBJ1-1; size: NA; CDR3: CANAAGQNTEAFF; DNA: TGTGCCAACGCAGCGGGACAGAACACTGAAGCTTTCTTT
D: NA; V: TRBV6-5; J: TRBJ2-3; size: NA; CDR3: CASSSHSTDTQYF; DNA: TGTGCCAGCAGTTCCCATAGCACAGATACGCAGTATTTT
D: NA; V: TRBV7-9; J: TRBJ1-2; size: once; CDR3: CASSLDRQNYGYTF; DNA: TGTGCCAGCAGCTTAGACAGGCAAAACTATGGCTACACCTTC
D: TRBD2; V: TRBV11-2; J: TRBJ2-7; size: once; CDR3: CASSTVAGNSYEQYF; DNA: TGTGCCAGCAGCACAGTAGCGGGGAACTCCTACGAGCAGTACTTC
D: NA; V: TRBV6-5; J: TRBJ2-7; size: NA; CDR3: CASRPGYTPYEQYF; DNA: TGTGCCAGCAGACCGGGATATACCCCCTACGAGCAGTACTTC
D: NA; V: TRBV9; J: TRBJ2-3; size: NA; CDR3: CASSAVDTQYF; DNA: TGTGCCAGCAGCGCGGTGGATACGCAGTATTTT
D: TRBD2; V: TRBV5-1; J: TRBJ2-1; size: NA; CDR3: CASGSGSIEQFF; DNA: TGCGCCAGCGGGAGCGGGAGTATTGAGCAGTTCTTC
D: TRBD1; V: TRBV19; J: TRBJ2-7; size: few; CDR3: CASKDRTTYEQYF; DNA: TGTGCCAGCAAGGACAGGACAACCTACGAGCAGTACTTC
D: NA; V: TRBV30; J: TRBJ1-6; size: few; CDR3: CAWSTDGFNSPLHF; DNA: TGTGCCTGGAGTACAGACGGATTTAATTCACCCCTCCACTTT
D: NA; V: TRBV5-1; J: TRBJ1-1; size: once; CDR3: CASSLGPTGTEAFF; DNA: TGCGCCAGCAGCTTGGGTCCCACGGGGACTGAAGCTTTCTTT
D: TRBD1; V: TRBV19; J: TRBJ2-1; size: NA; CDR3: CASSIAQGSHEQFF; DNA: TGTGCCAGTAGTATAGCACAGGGGTCTCATGAGCAGTTCTTC
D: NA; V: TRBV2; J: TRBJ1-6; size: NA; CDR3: CASSSDSPLHF; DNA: TGTGCCAGCAGTTCGGATTCACCCCTCCACTTT
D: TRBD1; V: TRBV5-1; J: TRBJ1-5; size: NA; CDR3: CASSLEGGGQPQHF; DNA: TGCGCCAGCAGCTTGGAAGGGGGCGGACAGCCCCAGCATTTT
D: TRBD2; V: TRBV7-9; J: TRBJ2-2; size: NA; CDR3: CASSLFLAGVVGELFF; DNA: TGTGCCAGCAGCTTATTCCTAGCGGGAGTTGTCGGGGAGCTGTTTTTT
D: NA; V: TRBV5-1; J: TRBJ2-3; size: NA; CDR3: CASSANLADTQYF; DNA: TGCGCCAGCAGCGCGAATCTGGCAGATACGCAGTATTTT
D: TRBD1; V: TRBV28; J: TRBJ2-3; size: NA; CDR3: CASRWGDRVADTQYF; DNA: TGTGCCAGCAGATGGGGAGACAGGGTAGCAGATACGCAGTATTTT
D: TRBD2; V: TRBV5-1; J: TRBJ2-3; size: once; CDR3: CASRPGTSGPLDTQYF; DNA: TGCGCCAGCAGACCTGGGACTAGCGGGCCCCTGGATACGCAGTATTTT
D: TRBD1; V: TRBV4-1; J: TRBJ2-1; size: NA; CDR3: CASSQEGTGLDNEQFF; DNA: TGCGCCAGCAGCCAAGAGGGGACAGGGTTGGACAATGAGCAGTTCTTC
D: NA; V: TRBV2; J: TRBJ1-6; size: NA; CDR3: CASSDSTTHNSPLHF; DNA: TGTGCCAGCAGTGACTCGACAACCCATAATTCACCCCTCCACTTT
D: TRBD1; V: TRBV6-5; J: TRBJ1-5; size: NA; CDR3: CATKGQGDIQPQHF; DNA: TGTGCCACCAAGGGACAGGGGGATATTCAGCCCCAGCATTTT
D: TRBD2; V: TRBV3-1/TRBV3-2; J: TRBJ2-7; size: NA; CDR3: CASSHSQRLAGDEQYF; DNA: TGTGCCAGCAGCCATTCCCAAAGACTAGCGGGAGACGAGCAGTACTTC
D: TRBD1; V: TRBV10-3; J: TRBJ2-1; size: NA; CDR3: CAIKEGGGNEQFF; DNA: TGTGCCATCAAGGAAGGGGGCGGCAATGAGCAGTTCTTC
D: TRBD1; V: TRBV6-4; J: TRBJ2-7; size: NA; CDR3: CASSDRQGDEQYF; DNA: TGTGCCAGCAGTGACCGACAGGGGGACGAGCAGTACTTC
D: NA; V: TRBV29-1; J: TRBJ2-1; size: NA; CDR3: CSVDTGGVYNEQFF; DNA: TGCAGCGTCGATACAGGGGGGGTCTACAATGAGCAGTTCTTC
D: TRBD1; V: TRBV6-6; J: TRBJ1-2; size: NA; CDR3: CASSYPGGAYGYTF; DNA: TGTGCCAGCAGTTACCCAGGGGGCGCCTATGGCTACACCTTC
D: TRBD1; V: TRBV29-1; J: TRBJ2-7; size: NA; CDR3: CSVVTPGQGVDEQYF; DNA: TGCAGCGTTGTGACACCGGGACAGGGAGTCGACGAGCAGTACTTC
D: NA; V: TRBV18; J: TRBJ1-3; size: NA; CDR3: CASSPRGQVIANSGNTIYF; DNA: TGTGCCAGCTCACCTCGGGGACAAGTTATTGCCAACTCTGGAAACACCATATATTTT
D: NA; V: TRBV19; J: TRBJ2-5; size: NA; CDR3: CASSSGEGEETQYF; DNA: TGTGCCAGTAGTTCGGGGGAAGGGGAAGAGACCCAGTACTTC
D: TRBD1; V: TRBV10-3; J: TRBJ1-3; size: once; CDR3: CAIRPGQGGNTIYF; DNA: TGTGCCATCAGACCGGGACAGGGTGGAAACACCATATATTTT
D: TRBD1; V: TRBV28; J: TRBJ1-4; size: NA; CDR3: CASRPNNPGQVNEKLFF; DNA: TGTGCCAGCAGACCCAACAACCCCGGACAGGTTAATGAAAAACTGTTTTTT
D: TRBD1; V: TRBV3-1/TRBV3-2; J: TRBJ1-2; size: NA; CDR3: CASSRTQGAGGYTF; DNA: TGTGCCAGCAGCCGAACACAGGGGGCGGGAGGCTACACCTTC
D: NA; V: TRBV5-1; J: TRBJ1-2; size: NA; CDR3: CASSLVSGSDYGYTF; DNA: TGCGCCAGCAGCTTGGTATCGGGGAGTGACTATGGCTACACCTTC
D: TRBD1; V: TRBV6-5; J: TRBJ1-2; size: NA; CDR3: CASTPGQQVYGYTF; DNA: TGTGCCAGCACCCCGGGACAGCAGGTCTATGGCTACACCTTC
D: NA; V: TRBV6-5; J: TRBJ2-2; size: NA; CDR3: CASRSSRSGELFF; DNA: TGTGCCAGCAGATCCTCACGGTCGGGGGAGCTGTTTTTT
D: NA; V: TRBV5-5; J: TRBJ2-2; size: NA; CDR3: CASSLRGGTTGELFF; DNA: TGTGCCAGCAGCTTGAGAGGAGGAACTACCGGGGAGCTGTTTTTT
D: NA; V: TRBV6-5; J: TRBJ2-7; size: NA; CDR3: CASKPWTQGGHEQYF; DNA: TGTGCCAGCAAACCCTGGACACAGGGTGGCCACGAGCAGTACTTC
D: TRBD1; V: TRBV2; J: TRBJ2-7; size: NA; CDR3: CASSEALRQGASYEQYF; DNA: TGTGCCAGCAGTGAAGCGCTCCGACAGGGGGCCTCCTACGAGCAGTACTTC
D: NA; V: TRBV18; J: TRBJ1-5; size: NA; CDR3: CASSLPGQPQHF; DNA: TGTGCCAGCTCCCTCCCAGGTCAGCCCCAGCATTTT
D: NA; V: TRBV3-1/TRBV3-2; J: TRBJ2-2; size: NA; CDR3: CASSRQANTGELFF; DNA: TGTGCCAGCAGCCGACAGGCGAACACCGGGGAGCTGTTTTTT
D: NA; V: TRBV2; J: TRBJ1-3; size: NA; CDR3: CASSAGLNTIYF; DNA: TGTGCCAGCAGTGCAGGGCTGAACACCATATATTTT
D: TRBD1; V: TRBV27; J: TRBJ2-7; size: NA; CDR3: CASSPGTAYEQYF; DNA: TGTGCCAGCAGTCCCGGGACAGCATACGAGCAGTACTTC
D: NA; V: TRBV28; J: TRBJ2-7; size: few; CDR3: CASSKSSQGGRLYF; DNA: TGTGCCAGCAGTAAGTCCAGCCAGGGGGGCCGGTTGTACTTC